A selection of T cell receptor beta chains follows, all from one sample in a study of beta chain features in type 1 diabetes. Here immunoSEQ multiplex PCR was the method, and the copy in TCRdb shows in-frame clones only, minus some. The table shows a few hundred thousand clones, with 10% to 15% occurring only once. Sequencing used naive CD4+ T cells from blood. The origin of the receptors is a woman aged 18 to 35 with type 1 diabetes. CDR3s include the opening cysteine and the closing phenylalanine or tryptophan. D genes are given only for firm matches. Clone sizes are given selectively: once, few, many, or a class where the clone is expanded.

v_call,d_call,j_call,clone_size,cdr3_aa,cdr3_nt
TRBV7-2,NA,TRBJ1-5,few,CASSLVSQNQPQHF,TGTGCCAGCAGCTTAGTTAGCCAGAATCAGCCCCAGCATTTT
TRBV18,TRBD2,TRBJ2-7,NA,CASSPPTSGGHEQYF,TGTGCCAGCTCACCGCCAACTAGCGGGGGCCACGAGCAGTACTTC
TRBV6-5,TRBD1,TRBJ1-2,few,CASSPQAGGYGYTF,TGTGCCAGCAGTCCCCAGGCAGGGGGCTATGGCTACACCTTC
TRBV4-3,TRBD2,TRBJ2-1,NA,CASSRAGTSGGADYNEQFF,TGCGCCAGCAGCCGGGCCGGGACTAGCGGGGGGGCAGACTACAATGAGCAGTTCTTC
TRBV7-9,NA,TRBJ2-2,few,CASPRRGNTGELFF,TGTGCCAGCCCCCGCAGGGGAAACACCGGGGAGCTGTTTTTT
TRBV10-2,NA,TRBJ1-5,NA,CASSVGSNQPQHF,TGCGCCAGCAGTGTCGGGAGCAATCAGCCCCAGCATTTT
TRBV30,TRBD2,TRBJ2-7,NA,CAWSTGLANEQYF,TGTGCCTGGAGCACGGGACTAGCGAACGAGCAGTACTTC
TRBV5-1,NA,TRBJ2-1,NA,CASSVPGLEGYNEQFF,TGCGCCAGCAGCGTCCCAGGGCTGGAGGGGTACAATGAGCAGTTCTTC
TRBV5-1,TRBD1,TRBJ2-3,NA,CASSVSGTGAPDTQYF,TGCGCCAGCAGCGTTTCCGGGACAGGGGCTCCAGATACGCAGTATTTT
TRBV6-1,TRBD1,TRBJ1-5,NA,CASSARDSPNQPQHF,TGTGCCAGCAGTGCCCGGGACAGCCCCAATCAGCCCCAGCATTTT
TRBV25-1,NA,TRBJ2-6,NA,CASSASPSSGANVLTF,TGTGCCAGCAGTGCCTCACCCAGCTCTGGGGCCAACGTCCTGACTTTC
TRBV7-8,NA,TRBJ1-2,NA,CASSLAVWGRDGYTF,TGTGCCAGCAGCTTAGCCGTCTGGGGGCGCGATGGCTACACCTTC
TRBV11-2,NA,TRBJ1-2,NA,CASSLGLSSYGYTF,TGTGCCAGCAGCTTGGGACTTTCTTCCTATGGCTACACCTTC
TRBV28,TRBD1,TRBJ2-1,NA,CASSFPGTVEQFF,TGTGCCAGCAGTTTCCCCGGGACAGTCGAGCAGTTCTTC
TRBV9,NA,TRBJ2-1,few,CASGDVQANEQFF,TGTGCCAGCGGAGACGTACAGGCGAATGAGCAGTTCTTC
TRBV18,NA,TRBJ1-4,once,CASSPRAGRDEKLFF,TGTGCCAGCTCACCGCGGGCAGGGAGGGATGAAAAACTGTTTTTT
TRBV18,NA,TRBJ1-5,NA,CASSPRGGDQPQHF,TGTGCCAGCTCACCACGGGGAGGCGATCAGCCCCAGCATTTT
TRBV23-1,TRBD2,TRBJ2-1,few,CASSPGLSGIVGDEQFF,TGCGCCAGCAGCCCAGGTCTGAGCGGGATCGTTGGGGATGAGCAGTTCTTC
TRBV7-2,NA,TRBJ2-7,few,CASSQPPMTGSEQYF,TGTGCCAGCAGCCAACCACCAATGACAGGCTCCGAGCAGTACTTC
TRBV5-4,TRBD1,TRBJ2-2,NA,CASSLQGATGELFF,TGTGCCAGCAGCTTACAGGGGGCCACCGGGGAGCTGTTTTTT
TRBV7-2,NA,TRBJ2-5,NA,CASSFDRQSQETQYF,TGTGCCAGCAGCTTCGACCGACAGTCCCAAGAGACCCAGTACTTC
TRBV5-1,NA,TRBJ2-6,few,CASSSGVRGLSGANVLTF,TGCGCCAGCAGCTCCGGGGTCAGAGGGCTTTCTGGGGCCAACGTCCTGACTTTC
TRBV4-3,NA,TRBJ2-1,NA,CASSQEGQSTSRSYNEQFF,TGCGCCAGCAGCCAAGAAGGGCAGAGTACTAGCCGTTCCTACAATGAGCAGTTCTTC
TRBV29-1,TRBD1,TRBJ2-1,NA,CSVDGDRGNEQFF,TGCAGCGTTGATGGGGACAGGGGCAATGAGCAGTTCTTC
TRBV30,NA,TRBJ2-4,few,CAWSGALAKNIQYF,TGTGCCTGGAGCGGAGCTCTAGCCAAAAACATTCAGTACTTC
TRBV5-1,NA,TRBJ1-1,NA,CASSPLLERTEAFF,TGCGCCAGCAGCCCCCTTTTAGAGCGCACTGAAGCTTTCTTT
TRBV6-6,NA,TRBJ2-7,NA,CASSSVLYEQYF,TGTGCCAGCAGTTCGGTTCTCTACGAGCAGTACTTC
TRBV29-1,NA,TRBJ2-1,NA,CSVGRQGNEQFF,TGCAGCGTTGGTCGCCAGGGCAATGAGCAGTTCTTC
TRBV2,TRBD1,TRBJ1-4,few,CASSEGFSQGGEKLFF,TGTGCCAGCAGTGAAGGCTTTAGCCAGGGGGGTGAAAAACTGTTTTTT
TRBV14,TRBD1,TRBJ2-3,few,CASSHFGTVRWDTQYF,TGTGCCAGCAGCCATTTCGGGACAGTCCGATGGGATACGCAGTATTTT
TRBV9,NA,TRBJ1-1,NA,CASSAEGNTEAFF,TGTGCCAGCAGCGCAGAGGGAAACACTGAAGCTTTCTTT
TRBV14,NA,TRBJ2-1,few,CASSQVAESGEQFF,TGTGCCAGCAGCCAAGTCGCCGAAAGCGGTGAGCAGTTCTTC
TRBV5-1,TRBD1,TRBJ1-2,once,CASSYATGNYGYTF,TGCGCCAGCAGCTACGCGACAGGGAACTATGGCTACACCTTC
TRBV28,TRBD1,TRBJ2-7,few,CASGTVPLYEQYF,TGTGCCAGCGGGACAGTCCCTCTCTACGAGCAGTACTTC
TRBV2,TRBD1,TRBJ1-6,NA,CASRFSGTGDSPLHF,TGTGCCAGCAGGTTCTCCGGGACAGGGGATTCACCCCTCCACTTT
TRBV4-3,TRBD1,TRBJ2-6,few,CASSPDRAPSVLTF,TGCGCCAGCAGTCCAGACAGGGCCCCGTCCGTCCTGACTTTC
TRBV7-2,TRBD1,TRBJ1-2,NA,CASSSGPGQGDGYTF,TGTGCCAGCAGCTCTGGACCGGGACAGGGTGATGGCTACACCTTC